This TCR beta chain was recovered during a study of beta chain features in type 1 diabetes. The investigators reverse transcribed all of the isolated RNA, so they sequenced expressed TCRB transcripts. Clones were read by immunoSEQ multiplex PCR, and TCRdb kept only the in-frame ones, dropping some. The sample has over 350,000 clones; roughly 16% are singletons. This CDR3 spans 12 amino acids. CDR1 and CDR2 from the germline V gene are MNHEY and SVGAGI. Trimming pared 5 bases from V and 2 bases from J, leaving 6 bases between. The chain uses TRBV6-5 and TRBJ2-5; D gene unclear. This receptor was taken from a woman between 18 and 30 years old in good health. The material sequenced was naive CD4+ T cells from blood. The CDR3 region has the DNA TGTGCCAGCAGTAATCTGCAAGAGACCCAGTACTTC. Amino acids: CASSNLQETQYF.